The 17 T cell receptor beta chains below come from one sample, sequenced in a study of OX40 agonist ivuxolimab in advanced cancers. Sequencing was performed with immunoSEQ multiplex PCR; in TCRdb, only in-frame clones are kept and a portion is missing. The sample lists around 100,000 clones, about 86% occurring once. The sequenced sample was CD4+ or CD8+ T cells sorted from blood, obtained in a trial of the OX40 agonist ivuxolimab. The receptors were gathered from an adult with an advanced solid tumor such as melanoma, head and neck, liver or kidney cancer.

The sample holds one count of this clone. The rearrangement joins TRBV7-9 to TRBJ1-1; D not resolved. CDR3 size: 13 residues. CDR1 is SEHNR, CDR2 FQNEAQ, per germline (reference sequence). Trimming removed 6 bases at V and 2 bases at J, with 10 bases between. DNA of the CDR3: TGTGCCAGCAGTCGGGCCAGAAACACTGAAGCTTTCTTT. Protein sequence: CASSRARNTEAFF.

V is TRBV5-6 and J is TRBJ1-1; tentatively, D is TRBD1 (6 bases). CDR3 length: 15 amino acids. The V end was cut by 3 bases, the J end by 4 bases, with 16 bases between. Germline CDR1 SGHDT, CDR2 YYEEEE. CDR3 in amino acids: CASSWLGGEGTEAFF. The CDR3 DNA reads TGTGCCAGCAGCTGGCTCGGGGGCGAGGGCACTGAAGCTTTCTTT.

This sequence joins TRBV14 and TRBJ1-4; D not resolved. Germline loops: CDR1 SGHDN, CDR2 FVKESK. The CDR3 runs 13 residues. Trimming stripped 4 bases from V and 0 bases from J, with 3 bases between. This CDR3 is CASSRATNEKLFF. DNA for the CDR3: TGTGCCAGCAGCCGGGCAACTAATGAAAAACTGTTTTTT. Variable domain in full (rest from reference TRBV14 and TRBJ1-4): EAGVTQFPSHSVIEKGQTVTLRCDPISGHDNLYWYRRVMGKEIKFLLHFVKESKQDESGMPNNRFLAERTGGTYSTLKVQPAELEDSGVYFCASSRATNEKLFFGSGTQLSVL.

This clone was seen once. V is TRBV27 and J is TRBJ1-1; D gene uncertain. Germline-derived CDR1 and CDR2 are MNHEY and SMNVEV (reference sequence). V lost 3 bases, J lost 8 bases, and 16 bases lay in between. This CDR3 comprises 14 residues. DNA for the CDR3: TGTGCCAGCAGTTTCAGATCAGCCGAGAGAGAAGCTTTCTTT. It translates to CASSFRSAEREAFF.

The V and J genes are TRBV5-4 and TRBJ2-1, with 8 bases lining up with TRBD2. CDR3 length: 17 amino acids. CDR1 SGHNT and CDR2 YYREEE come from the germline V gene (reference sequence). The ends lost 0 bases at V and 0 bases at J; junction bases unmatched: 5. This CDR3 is CASSLGAGASSYNEQFF. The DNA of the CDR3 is TGTGCCAGCAGCTTGGGAGCGGGAGCTTCCTCCTACAATGAGCAGTTCTTC.

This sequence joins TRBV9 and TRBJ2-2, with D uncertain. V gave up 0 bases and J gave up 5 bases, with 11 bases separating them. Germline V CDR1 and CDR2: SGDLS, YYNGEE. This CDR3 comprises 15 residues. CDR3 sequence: CASSVEGRMTGELFF. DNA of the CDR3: TGTGCCAGCAGCGTAGAGGGAAGGATGACCGGGGAGCTGTTTTTT.

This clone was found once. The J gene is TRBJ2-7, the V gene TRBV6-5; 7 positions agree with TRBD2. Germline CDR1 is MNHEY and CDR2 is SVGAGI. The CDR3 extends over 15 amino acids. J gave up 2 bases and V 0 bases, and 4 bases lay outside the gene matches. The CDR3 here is CASSYSSGGAYEQYF. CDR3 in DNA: TGTGCCAGCAGTTACTCGTCGGGGGGTGCCTACGAGCAGTACTTC.

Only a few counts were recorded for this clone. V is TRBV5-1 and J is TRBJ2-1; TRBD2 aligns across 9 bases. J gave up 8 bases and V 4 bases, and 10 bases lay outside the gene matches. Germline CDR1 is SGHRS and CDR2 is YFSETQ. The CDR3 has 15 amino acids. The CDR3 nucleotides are TGCGCCAGCAGCAGAACTAGCGGGCAAGGGGATGAGCAGTTCTTC. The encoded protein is CASSRTSGQGDEQFF.

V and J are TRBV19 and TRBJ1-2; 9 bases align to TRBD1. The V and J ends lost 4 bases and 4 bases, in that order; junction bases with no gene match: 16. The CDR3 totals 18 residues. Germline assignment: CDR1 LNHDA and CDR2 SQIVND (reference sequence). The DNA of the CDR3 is TGTGCCAGTAGTACTACCGGGACAGGGAGAAGTTTCGGCTATGGCTACACCTTC. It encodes CASSTTGTGRSFGYGYTF.

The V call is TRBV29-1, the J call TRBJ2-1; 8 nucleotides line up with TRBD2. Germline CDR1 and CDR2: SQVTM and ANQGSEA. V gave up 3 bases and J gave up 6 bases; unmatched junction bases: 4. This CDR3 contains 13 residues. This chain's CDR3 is CSVDRAGGNEQFF. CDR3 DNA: TGCAGCGTTGATAGGGCGGGGGGCAATGAGCAGTTCTTC.

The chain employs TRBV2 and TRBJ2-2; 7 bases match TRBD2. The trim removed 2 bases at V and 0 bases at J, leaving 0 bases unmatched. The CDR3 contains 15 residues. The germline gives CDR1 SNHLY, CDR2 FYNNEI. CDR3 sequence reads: CASSERGANTGELFF. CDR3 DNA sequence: TGTGCCAGCAGTGAACGGGGGGCGAACACCGGGGAGCTGTTTTTT.

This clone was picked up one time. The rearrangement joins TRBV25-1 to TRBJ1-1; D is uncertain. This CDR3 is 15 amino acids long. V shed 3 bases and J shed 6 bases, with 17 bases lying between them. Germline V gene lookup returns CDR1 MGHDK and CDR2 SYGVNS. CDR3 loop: CASSDPLGGQAEAFF. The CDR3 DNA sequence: TGTGCCAGCAGTGACCCCCTCGGAGGGCAGGCTGAAGCTTTCTTT.

Here the CDR3 reads CASSLFQESNEKLFF. In DNA, the CDR3 is TGTGCCAGCAGCTTATTTCAGGAATCAAATGAAAAACTGTTTTTT. This sequence joins TRBV7-2 and TRBJ1-4; D is uncertain. V was shortened by 2 bases and J by 5 bases, with 12 bases between the two germline ends. Germline V CDR1 and CDR2: SGHTA, FQGNSA. The length of the CDR3 is 15 residues.

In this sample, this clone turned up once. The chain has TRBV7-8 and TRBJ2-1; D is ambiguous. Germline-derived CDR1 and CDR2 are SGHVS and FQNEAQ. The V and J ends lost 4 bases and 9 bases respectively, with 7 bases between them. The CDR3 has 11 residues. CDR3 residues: CASSSDGEQFF. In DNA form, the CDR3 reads TGTGCCAGCAGCTCCGATGGTGAGCAGTTCTTC.

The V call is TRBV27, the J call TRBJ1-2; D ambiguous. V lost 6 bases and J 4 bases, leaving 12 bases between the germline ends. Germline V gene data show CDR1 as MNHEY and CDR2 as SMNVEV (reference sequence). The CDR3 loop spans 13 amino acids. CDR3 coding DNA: TGTGCCAGCAGGTCCCTTGGGTCCTATGGCTACACCTTC. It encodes CASRSLGSYGYTF.

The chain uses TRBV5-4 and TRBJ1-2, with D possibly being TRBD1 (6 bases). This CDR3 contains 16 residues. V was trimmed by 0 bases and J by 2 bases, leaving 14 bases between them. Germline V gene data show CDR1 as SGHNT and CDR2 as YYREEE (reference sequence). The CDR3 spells CASSLDRASSNYGYTF. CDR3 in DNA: TGTGCCAGCAGCTTGGACAGGGCCTCTTCAAACTATGGCTACACCTTC.

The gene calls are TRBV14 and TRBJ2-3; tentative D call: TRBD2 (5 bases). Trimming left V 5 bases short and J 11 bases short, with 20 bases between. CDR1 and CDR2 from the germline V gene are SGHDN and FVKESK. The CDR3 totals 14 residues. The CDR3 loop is CASSTRGSGSGQYF. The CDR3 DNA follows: TGTGCCAGCAGCACTAGAGGCAGTGGGAGTGGGCAGTATTTT.